Shown below are 3 T cell receptor beta chains from a single sample sequenced in a study of technical replicates of blood from several donors (TCRdb year 2017). Preparation of the library involved the immunoSEQ multiplex PCR assay. In its TCRdb copy, this immuneACCESS table keeps in-frame sequences only and misses some clones. Where compared with another copy, unresolved V genes explain less than half of these, and the others have no known cause. In this sample the table shows 60,000 to 65,000 clones, roughly 86% of which occur a single time. Jointly, the top ten make up roughly 4.6% of the sample. Source material: PBMCs. These receptors were collected from a human donor in good health. Some clones in this sample may be carry-over from other donors' samples.

The chain combines TRBV9 with TRBJ1-1, with 10 nucleotides matching TRBD1. CDR3 length: 14 amino acids. The germline V gene has CDR1 SGDLS and CDR2 YYNGEE. CDR3 in DNA: TGTTTACCTCGGGACAGGGGCTTAGACACTGAAGCTTTCTTT. This encodes CLPRDRGLDTEAFF.

The V and J genes are TRBV6-5 and TRBJ1-6; perhaps TRBD1 as D (5 bases). The germline V gene encodes CDR1 MNHEY and CDR2 SVGAGI. The CDR3 loop spans 13 amino acids. The V and J ends lost 4 bases and 10 bases respectively, with 11 bases between them. Written as DNA, the CDR3 is TGTGCCAGCAGTTCGACAGAGAGGTCACCCCTCCACTTT. Translated, it gives CASSSTERSPLHF.

The chain joins TRBV5-1 to TRBJ1-6; no reliable D call. This CDR3 is 15 amino acids long. Deletions cut 4 bases from V and 0 bases from J, with 8 bases between. The germline CDR1 and CDR2 sequences are SGHRS and YFSETQ. The CDR3 protein is CASSETSSYNSPLHF. Written as DNA, the CDR3 is TGCGCCAGCAGCGAGACAAGCTCCTATAATTCACCCCTCCACTTT.